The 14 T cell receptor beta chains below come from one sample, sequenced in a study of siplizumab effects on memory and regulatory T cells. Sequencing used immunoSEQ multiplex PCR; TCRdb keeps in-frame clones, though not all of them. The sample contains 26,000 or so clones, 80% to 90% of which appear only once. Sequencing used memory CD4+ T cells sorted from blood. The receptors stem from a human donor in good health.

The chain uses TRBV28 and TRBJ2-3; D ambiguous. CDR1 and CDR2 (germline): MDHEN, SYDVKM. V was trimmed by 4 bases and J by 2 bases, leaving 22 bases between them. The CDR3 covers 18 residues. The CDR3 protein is CASSSLSISLRPTDTQYF. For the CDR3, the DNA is TGTGCCAGCAGTTCCCTATCAATTAGCCTGAGGCCCACAGATACGCAGTATTTT.

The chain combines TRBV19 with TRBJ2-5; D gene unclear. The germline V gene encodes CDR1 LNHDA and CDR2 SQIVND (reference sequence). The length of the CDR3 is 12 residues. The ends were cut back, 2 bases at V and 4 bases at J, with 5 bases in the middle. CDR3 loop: CASSISGETQYF. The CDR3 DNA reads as TGTGCCAGTAGTATATCGGGAGAGACCCAGTACTTC.

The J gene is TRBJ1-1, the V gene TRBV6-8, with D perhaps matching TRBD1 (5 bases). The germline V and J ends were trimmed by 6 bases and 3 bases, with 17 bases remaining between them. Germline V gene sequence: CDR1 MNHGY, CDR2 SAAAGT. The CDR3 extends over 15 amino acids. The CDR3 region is CASSHIGARDTEAFF. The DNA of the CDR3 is TGTGCCAGCAGCCATATCGGGGCCCGGGACACTGAAGCTTTCTTT.

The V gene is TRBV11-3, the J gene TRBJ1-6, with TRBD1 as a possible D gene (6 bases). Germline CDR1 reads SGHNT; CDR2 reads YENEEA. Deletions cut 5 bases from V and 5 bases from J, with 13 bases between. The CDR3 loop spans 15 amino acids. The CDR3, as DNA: TGTGCCAGCAGCGCCGGACAGACTAATAATTCACCCCTCCACTTT. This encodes CASSAGQTNNSPLHF.

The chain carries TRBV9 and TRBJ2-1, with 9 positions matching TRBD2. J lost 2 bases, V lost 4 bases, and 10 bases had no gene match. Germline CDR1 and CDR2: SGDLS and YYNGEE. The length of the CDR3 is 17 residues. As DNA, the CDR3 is TGTGCCAGCAGCCCTACGGGCGGGAGGGCCACCTACAATGAGCAGTTCTTC. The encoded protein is CASSPTGGRATYNEQFF.

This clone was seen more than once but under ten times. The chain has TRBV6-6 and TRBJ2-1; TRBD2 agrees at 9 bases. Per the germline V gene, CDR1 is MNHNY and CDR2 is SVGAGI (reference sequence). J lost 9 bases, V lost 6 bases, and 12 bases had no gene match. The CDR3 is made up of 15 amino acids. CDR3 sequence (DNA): TGTGCCAGCAGAGCCGAGGGGCGGGAGGGGGCTGAGCAGTTCTTC. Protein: CASRAEGREGAEQFF.

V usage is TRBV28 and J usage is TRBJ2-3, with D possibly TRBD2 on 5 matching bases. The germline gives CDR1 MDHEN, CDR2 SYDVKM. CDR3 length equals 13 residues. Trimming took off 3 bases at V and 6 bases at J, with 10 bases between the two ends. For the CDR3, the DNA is TGTGCCAGCAGTTTGAGCGGCCCCGATACGCAGTATTTT. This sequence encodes CASSLSGPDTQYF.

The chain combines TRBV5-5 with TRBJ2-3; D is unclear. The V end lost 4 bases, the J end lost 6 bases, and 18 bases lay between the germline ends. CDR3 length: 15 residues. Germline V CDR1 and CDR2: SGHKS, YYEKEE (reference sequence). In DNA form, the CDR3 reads TGTGCCAGCAGCCGAAAGGGATTTATATCGGATACGCAGTATTTT. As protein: CASSRKGFISDTQYF.

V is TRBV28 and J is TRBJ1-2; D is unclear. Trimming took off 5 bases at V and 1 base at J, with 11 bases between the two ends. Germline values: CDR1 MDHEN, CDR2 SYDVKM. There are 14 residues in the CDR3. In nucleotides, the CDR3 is TGTGCCAGCAGTGAGGACGGAGATAACTATGGCTACACCTTC. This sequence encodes CASSEDGDNYGYTF.

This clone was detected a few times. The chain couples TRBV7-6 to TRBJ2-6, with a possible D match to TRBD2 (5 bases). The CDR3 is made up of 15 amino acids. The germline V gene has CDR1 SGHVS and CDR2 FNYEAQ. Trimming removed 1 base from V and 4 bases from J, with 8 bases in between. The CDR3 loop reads CASSLGPGGANVLTF. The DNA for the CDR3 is TGTGCCAGCAGCTTAGGACCGGGGGGGGCCAACGTCCTGACTTTC.

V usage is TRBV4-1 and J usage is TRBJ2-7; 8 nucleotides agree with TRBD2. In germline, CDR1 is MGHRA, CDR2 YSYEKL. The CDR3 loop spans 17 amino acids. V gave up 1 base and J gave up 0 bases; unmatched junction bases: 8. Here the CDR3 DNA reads TGCGCCAGCAGCCAAGTTACCGGGACTAGGAGCTCCTACGAGCAGTACTTC. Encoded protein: CASSQVTGTRSSYEQYF.

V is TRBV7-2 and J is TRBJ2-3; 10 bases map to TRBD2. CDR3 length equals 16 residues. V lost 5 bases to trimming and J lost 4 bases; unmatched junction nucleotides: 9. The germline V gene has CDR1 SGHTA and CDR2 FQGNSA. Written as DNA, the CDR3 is TGTGCCAGCAGCGTATCTAGCGGGAGTAGATCAGATACGCAGTATTTT. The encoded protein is CASSVSSGSRSDTQYF.

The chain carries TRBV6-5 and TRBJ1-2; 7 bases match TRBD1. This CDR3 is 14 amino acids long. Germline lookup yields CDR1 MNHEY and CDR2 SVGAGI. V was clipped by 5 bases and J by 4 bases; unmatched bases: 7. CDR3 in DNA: TGTGCCAGCAGTCCCGGACAGGCAATCTATGGCTACACCTTC. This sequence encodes CASSPGQAIYGYTF.

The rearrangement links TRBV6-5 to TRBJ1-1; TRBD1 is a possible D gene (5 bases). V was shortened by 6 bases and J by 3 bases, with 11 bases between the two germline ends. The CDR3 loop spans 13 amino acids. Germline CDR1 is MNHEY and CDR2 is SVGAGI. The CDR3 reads CASRPGADTEAFF. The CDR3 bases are TGTGCCAGCAGACCTGGGGCAGACACTGAAGCTTTCTTT.